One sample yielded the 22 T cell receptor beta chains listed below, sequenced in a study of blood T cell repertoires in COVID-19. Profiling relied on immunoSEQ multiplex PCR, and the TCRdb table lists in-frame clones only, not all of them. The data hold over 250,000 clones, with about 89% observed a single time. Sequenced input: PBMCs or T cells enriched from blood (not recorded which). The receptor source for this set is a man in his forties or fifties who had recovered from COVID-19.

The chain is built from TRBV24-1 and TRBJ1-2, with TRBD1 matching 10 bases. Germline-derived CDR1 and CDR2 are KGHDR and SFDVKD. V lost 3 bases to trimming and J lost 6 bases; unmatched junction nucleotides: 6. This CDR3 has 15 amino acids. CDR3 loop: CATSDKDRGRNGYTF. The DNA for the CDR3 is TGTGCCACCAGTGATAAGGACAGGGGGAGGAATGGCTACACCTTC.

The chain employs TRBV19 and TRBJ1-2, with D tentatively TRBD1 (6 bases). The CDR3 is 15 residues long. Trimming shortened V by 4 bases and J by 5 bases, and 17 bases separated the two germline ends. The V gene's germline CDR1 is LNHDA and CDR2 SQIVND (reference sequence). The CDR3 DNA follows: TGTGCCAGTAGTACCGGACAGAGACAACCTTATGGCTACACCTTC. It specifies CASSTGQRQPYGYTF.

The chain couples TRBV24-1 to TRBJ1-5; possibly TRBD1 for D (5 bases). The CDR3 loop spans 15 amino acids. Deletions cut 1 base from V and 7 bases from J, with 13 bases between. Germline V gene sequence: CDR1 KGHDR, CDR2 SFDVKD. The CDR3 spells CATSDFQGPKQPQHF. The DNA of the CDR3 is TGTGCCACCAGTGATTTCCAGGGCCCGAAGCAGCCCCAGCATTTT.

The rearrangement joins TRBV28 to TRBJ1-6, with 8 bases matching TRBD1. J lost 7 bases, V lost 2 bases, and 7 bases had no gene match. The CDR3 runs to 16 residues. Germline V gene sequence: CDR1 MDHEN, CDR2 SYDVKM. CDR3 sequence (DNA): TGTGCCAGCAGTTTAGCTGGGCGGACAGGGAATTCACCCCTCCACTTT. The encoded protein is CASSLAGRTGNSPLHF. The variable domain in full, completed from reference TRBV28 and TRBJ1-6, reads DVKVTQSSRYLVKRTGEKVFLECVQDMDHENMFWYRQDPGLGLRLIYFSYDVKMKEKGDIPEGYSVSREKKERFSLILESASTNQTSMYLCASSLAGRTGNSPLHFGNGTRLTVT.

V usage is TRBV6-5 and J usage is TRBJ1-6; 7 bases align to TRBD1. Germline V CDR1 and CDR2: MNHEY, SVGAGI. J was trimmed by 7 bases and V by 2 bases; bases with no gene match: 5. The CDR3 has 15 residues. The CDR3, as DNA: TGTGCCAGCAGTTACGCCGGGACAGCGAATTCACCCCTCCACTTT. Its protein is CASSYAGTANSPLHF.

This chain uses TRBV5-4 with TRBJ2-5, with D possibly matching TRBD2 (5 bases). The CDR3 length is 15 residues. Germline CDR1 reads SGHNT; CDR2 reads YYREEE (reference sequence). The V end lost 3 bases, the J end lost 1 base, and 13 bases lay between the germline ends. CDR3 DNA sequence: TGTGCCAGCAGCTCTCCTACTAGTATCCAAGAGACCCAGTACTTC. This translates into CASSSPTSIQETQYF.

CDR3 loop: CASSLAGVSYEQYF. CDR3 DNA: TGTGCCAGCAGCTTAGCCGGGGTTTCCTACGAGCAGTACTTC. The chain joins TRBV7-2 to TRBJ2-7; a weak D match, TRBD2 (5 bases). The CDR3 covers 14 residues. Germline CDR1 and CDR2: SGHTA and FQGNSA. The V and J ends lost 0 bases and 1 base respectively, with 7 bases between them.

The CDR3 sequence is CAISGGLAEGSSYEQYF. DNA for the CDR3: TGTGCCATCAGTGGGGGACTAGCGGAGGGGAGCTCCTACGAGCAGTACTTC. The chain recombines TRBV10-3 with TRBJ2-7, with 11 bases identical to TRBD2. In germline, CDR1 is ENHRY, CDR2 SYGVKD. The CDR3 extends over 17 amino acids. V trimming: 4 bases; J trimming: 0 bases; junction bases outside the gene matches: 8.

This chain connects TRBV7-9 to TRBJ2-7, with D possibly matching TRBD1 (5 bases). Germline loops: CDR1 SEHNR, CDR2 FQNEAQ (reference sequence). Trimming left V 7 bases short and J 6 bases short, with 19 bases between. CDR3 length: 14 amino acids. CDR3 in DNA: TGTGCCAGCACCTTCGACAGTGCCGTCGGCGAGCAGTACTTC. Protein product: CASTFDSAVGEQYF.

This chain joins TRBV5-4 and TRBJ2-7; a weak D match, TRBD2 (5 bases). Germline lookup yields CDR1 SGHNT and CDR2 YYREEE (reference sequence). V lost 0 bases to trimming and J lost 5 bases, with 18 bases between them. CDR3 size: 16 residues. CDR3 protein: CASSLASRVTDHEQYF. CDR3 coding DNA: TGTGCCAGCAGCTTGGCTTCGCGGGTTACCGACCACGAGCAGTACTTC. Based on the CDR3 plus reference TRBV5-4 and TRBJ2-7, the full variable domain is ETGVTQSPTHLIKTRGQQVTLRCSSQSGHNTVSWYQQALGQGPQFIFQYYREEENGRGNFPPRFSGLQFPNYSSELNVNALELDDSALYLCASSLASRVTDHEQYFGPGTRLTVT.

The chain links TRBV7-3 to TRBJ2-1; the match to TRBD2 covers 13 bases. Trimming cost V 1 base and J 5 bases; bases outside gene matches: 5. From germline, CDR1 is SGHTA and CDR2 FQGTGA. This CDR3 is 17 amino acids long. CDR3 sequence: CASSLIGLAGDNNEQFF. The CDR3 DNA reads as TGTGCCAGCAGCTTAATTGGACTAGCGGGGGACAACAATGAGCAGTTCTTC.

The CDR3 sequence is CASSVRQGYTEAFF. The DNA for the CDR3 is TGTGCCAGCAGCGTAAGACAGGGGTATACTGAAGCTTTCTTT. This chain uses TRBV9 with TRBJ1-1, with 8 nucleotides matching TRBD1. The CDR3 spans 14 residues. The trim removed 1 base at V and 5 bases at J, leaving 4 bases unmatched. In germline, CDR1 is SGDLS, CDR2 YYNGEE.

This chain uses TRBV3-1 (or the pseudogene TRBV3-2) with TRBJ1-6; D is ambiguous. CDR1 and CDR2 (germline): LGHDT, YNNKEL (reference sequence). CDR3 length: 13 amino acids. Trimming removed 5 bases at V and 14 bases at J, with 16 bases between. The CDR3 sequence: CASSFPSPSALHF. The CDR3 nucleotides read TGTGCCAGCAGCTTCCCGTCTCCCTCAGCCCTCCACTTT.

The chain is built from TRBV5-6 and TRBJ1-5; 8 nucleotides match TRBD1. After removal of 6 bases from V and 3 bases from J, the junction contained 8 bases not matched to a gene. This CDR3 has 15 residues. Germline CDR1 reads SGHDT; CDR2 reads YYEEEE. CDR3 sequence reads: CASTRTGINNQPQHF. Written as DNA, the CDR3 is TGTGCCAGCACCCGGACAGGGATTAACAATCAGCCCCAGCATTTT.

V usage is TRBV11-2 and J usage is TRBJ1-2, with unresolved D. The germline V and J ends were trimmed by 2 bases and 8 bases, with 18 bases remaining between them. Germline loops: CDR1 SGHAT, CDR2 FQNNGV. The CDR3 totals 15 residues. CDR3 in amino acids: CASSLSNSGSYGYTF. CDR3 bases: TGTGCCAGCAGCTTATCCAACTCAGGCTCTTACGGCTACACCTTC.

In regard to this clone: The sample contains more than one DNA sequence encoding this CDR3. CDR3 coding DNA: TGTGCCAGCTCACTGCTACTAGAGGATGAGCAGTTCTTC. It specifies CASSLLLEDEQFF. V gene TRBV18 combines with J gene TRBJ2-1; TRBD2 might be the D (5 bases). Trimming took 4 bases from V and 8 from J, leaving 12 bases between them. This CDR3 comprises 13 residues. Germline V CDR1 and CDR2: KGHSH, LQKENI.

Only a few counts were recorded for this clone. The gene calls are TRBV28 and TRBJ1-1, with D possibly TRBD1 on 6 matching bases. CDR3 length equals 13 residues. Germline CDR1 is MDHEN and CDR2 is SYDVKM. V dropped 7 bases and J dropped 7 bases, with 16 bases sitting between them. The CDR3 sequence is CASIGRGGVEAFF. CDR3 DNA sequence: TGTGCCAGCATTGGGAGGGGGGGCGTTGAAGCTTTCTTT.

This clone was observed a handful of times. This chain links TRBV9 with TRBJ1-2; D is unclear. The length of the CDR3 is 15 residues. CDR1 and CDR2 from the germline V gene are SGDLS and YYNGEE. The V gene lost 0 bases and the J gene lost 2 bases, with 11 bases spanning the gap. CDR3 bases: TGTGCCAGCAGCGTAGACGGGGATACAAACTATGGCTACACCTTC. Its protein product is CASSVDGDTNYGYTF. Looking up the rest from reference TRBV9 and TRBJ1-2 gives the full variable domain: DSGVTQTPKHLITATGQRVTLRCSPRSGDLSVYWYQQSLDQGLQFLIQYYNGEERAKGNILERFSAQQFPDLHSELNLSSLELGDSALYFCASSVDGDTNYGYTFGSGTRLTVV.

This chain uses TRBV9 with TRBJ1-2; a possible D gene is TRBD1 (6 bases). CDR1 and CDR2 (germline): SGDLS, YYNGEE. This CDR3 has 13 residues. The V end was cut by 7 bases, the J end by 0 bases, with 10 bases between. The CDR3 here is CASYGQTNYGYTF. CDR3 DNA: TGTGCCAGCTATGGACAGACTAACTATGGCTACACCTTC. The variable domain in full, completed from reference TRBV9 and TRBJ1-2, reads DSGVTQTPKHLITATGQRVTLRCSPRSGDLSVYWYQQSLDQGLQFLIQYYNGEERAKGNILERFSAQQFPDLHSELNLSSLELGDSALYFCASYGQTNYGYTFGSGTRLTVV.

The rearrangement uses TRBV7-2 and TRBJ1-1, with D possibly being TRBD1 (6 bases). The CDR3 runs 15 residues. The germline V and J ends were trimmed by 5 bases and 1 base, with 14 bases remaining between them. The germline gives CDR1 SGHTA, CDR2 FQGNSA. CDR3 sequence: CASSKTTGRNTEAFF. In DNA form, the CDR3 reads TGTGCCAGCAGCAAAACGACAGGAAGGAACACTGAAGCTTTCTTT. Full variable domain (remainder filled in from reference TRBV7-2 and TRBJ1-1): GAGVSQSPSNKVTEKGKDVELRCDPISGHTALYWYRQSLGQGLEFLIYFQGNSAPDKSGLPSDRFSAERTGGSVSTLTIQRTQQEDSAVYLCASSKTTGRNTEAFFGQGTRLTVV.

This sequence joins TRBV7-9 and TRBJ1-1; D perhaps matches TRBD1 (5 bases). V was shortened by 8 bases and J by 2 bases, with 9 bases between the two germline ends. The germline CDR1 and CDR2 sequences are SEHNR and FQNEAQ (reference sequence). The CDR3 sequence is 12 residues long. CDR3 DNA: TGTGCCAGCGTCCAGGGTAACACTGAAGCTTTCTTT. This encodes CASVQGNTEAFF.

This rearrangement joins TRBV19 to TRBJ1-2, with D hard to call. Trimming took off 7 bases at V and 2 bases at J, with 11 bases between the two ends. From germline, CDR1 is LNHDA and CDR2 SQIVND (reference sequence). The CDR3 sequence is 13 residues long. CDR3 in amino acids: CASIPGENYGYTF. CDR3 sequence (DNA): TGTGCCAGTATCCCGGGAGAAAACTATGGCTACACCTTC.